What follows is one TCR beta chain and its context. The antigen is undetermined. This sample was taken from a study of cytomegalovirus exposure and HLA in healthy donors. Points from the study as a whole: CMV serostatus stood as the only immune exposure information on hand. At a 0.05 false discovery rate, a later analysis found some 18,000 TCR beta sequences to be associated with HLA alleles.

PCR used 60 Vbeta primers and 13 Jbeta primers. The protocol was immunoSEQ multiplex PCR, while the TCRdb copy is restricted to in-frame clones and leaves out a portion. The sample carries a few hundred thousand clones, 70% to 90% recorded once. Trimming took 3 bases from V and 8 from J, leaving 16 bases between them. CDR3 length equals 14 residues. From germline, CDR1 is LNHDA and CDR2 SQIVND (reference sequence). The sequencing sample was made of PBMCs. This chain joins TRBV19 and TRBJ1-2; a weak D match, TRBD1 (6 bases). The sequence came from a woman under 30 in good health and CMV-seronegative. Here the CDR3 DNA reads TGTGCCAGTAGTATTCCAGGGGCGCATTTCGGCTACACCTTC. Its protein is CASSIPGAHFGYTF.